Listed here is a single T cell receptor beta chain. The data stem from a study of identical twins. TCRdb fed the 5' RACE reads into MiXCR, producing one record per CDR3 protein. The data hold 500,000 to 550,000 distinct CDR3 sequences, with 22% observed a single time. Trimming took 5 bases from V and 5 from J, leaving 12 bases between them. The CDR3 loop spans 13 amino acids. Germline CDR1 reads SEHNR; CDR2 reads FQNEAQ (reference sequence). The sample also formed part of further work on T cells expressing NK-cell markers. That publication notes: Dominant NKG2C+ clonotypes were found to form about 1.0-7.5% of CD8+ T cells in roughly 6 donors.

Input material: CD4+ T cells sorted from blood. The sequence was obtained from a woman aged 18-29 years in good health. The chain couples TRBV7-9 to TRBJ1-2; D not certain. CDR3 nucleotide sequence: TGTGCCAGCAGCCCGACGCGGGTGTATGGCTACACCTTC. Translated, it gives CASSPTRVYGYTF.